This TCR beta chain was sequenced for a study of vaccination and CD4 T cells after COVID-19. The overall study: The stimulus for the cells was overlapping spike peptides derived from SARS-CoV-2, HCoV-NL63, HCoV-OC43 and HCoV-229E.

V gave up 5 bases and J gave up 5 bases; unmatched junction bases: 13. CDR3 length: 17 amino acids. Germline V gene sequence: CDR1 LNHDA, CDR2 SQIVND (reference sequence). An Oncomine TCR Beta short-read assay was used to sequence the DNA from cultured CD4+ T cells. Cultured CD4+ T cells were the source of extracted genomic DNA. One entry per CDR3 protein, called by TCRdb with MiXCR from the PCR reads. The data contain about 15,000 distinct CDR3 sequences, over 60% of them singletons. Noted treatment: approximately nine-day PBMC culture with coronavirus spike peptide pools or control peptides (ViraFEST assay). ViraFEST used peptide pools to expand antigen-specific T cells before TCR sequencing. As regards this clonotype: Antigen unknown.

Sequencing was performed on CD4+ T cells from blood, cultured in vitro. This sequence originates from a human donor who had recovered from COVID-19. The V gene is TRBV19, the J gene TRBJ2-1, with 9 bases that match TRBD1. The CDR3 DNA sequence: TGTGCCAGTAGTGGGGGGACAGGGCGTTCCCTAAACAATGAGCAGTTCTTC. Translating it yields CASSGGTGRSLNNEQFF.